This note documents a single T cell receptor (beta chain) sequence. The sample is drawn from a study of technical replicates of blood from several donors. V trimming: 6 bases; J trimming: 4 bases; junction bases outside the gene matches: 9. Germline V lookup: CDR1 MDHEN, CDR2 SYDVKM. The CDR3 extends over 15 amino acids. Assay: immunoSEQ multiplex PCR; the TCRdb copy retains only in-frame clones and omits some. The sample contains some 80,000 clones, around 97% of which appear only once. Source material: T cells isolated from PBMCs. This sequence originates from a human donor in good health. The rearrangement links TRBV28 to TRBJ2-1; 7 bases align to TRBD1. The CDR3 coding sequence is TGTGCCAGCAGGAGATCTGGGACAGCTTACAATGAGCAGTTCTTC. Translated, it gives CASRRSGTAYNEQFF.